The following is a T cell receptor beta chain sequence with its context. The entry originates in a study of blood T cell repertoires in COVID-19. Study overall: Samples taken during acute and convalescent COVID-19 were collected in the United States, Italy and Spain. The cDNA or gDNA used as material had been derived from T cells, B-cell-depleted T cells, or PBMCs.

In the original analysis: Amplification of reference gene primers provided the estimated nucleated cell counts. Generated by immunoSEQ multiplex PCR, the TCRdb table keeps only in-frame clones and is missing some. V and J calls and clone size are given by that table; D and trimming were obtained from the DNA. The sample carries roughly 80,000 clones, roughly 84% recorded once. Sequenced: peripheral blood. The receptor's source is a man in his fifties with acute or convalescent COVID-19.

The CDR3 DNA reads as TGCGCCAGCAGCCAATCACTAGCGGGGAGGGAGACCCAGTACTTC. Amino acid sequence: CASSQSLAGRETQYF. The chain joins TRBV4-3 to TRBJ2-5; 10 positions agree with TRBD2. This CDR3 is 15 amino acids long. After removal of 2 bases from V and 5 bases from J, the junction contained 5 bases not matched to a gene. CDR1 is LGHNA, CDR2 YSLEER, per germline.